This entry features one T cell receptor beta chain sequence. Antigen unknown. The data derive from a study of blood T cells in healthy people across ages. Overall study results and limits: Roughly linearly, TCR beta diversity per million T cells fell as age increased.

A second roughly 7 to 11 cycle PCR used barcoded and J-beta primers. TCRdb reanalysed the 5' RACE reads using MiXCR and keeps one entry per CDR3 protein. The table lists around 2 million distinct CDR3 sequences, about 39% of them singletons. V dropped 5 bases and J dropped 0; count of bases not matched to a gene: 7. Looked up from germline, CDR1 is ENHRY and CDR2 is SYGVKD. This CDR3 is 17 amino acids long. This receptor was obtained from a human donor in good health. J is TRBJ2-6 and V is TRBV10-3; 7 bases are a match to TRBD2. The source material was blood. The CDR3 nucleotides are TGTGCCATCAGTTCGGGGGGACCTCGCTCTGGGGCCAACGTCCTGACTTTC. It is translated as CAISSGGPRSGANVLTF.